These 9 T cell receptor beta chains came from one sample sequenced in a study of OX40 agonist ivuxolimab in advanced cancers. The library relied on the immunoSEQ multiplex PCR assay. Entries here come from immuneACCESS through TCRdb and include only in-frame sequences with V and J called. Some clones fail to appear in such tables; in the studies checked, an unresolved V gene covers under half of the shortfall, and the cause of the remainder is unknown. Here the sample has 98,000 or so clones; roughly four fifths occur a single time. Of the sample, roughly 1.5% falls within the top ten clones. The sample in question was CD4+ or CD8+ T cells sorted from blood, obtained in a trial of the OX40 agonist ivuxolimab. The receptors stem from an adult with an advanced solid tumor such as melanoma, head and neck, liver or kidney cancer.

The V and J genes are TRBV28 and TRBJ2-1; TRBD1 matches at 10 bases. CDR3 length: 14 amino acids. J lost 12 bases, V lost 0 bases, and 5 bases had no gene match. Germline CDR1 reads MDHEN; CDR2 reads SYDVKM. DNA of the CDR3: TGTGCCAGCAGTTTATGGAGGGACAGGGGCGGGCAGTTCTTC. This sequence encodes CASSLWRDRGGQFF.

For the CDR3, the DNA is TGTGCCAGCGGGACTAGCGGGGGGGTTGTCGCAGATACGCAGTATTTT. It translates to CASGTSGGVVADTQYF. The chain carries TRBV19 and TRBJ2-3, with 16 bases aligning to TRBD2. V dropped 9 bases and J dropped 4; count of bases not matched to a gene: 7. This CDR3 comprises 16 residues. Germline CDR1 and CDR2: LNHDA and SQIVND (reference sequence). Together with reference TRBV19 and TRBJ2-3, the CDR3 gives the full variable domain: DGGITQSPKYLFRKEGQNVTLSCEQNLNHDAMYWYRQDPGQGLRLIYYSQIVNDFQKGDIAEGYSVSREKKESFPLTVTSAQKNPTAFYLCASGTSGGVVADTQYFGPGTRLTVL.

The sample holds a few counts of this clone. V and J are TRBV29-1 and TRBJ2-1, with D perhaps being TRBD1 or TRBD2 (5 bases each). The V and J ends lost 2 bases and 0 bases respectively, with 17 bases between them. The germline CDR1 and CDR2 sequences are SQVTM and ANQGSEA. The CDR3 runs to 17 residues. The CDR3 here is CSVETPRGRSSYNEQFF. Written as DNA, the CDR3 is TGCAGCGTTGAAACCCCGAGGGGCAGAAGCTCCTACAATGAGCAGTTCTTC.

This sequence joins TRBV7-9 and TRBJ1-2; no firm D call. The V gene lost 5 bases and the J gene lost 4 bases, with 14 bases spanning the gap. This CDR3 contains 14 residues. CDR1 is SEHNR, CDR2 FQNEAQ, per germline (reference sequence). CDR3 in amino acids: CASSGPLEGYGYTF. CDR3 in DNA: TGTGCCAGCAGCGGACCCTTAGAGGGCTATGGCTACACCTTC.

This clone was observed a few times. The V and J genes are TRBV18 and TRBJ2-3; D unresolved. Trimming cost V 0 bases and J 5 bases, with 3 bases left between them. The CDR3 runs to 12 residues. Germline V lookup: CDR1 KGHSH, CDR2 LQKENI. The CDR3 loop reads CASSPPEDTQYF. The CDR3 DNA sequence: TGTGCCAGCTCACCACCCGAAGATACGCAGTATTTT. The full variable domain, in which reference TRBV18 and TRBJ2-3 provide the parts outside the CDR3, is NAGVMQNPRHLVRRRGQEARLRCSPMKGHSHVYWYRQLPEEGLKFMVYLQKENIIDESGMPKERFSAEFPKEGPSILRIQQVVRGDSAAYFCASSPPEDTQYFGPGTRLTVL.

V and J are TRBV9 and TRBJ1-2, with TRBD1 identical over 8 bases. The ends lost 4 bases at V and 1 base at J; junction bases unmatched: 6. Germline lookup yields CDR1 SGDLS and CDR2 YYNGEE. This CDR3 is built from 15 residues. CDR3 residues: CASSTPTGVNYGYTF. The DNA of the CDR3 is TGTGCCAGCAGCACCCCGACAGGGGTTAACTATGGCTACACCTTC. Based on the CDR3 plus reference TRBV9 and TRBJ1-2, the full variable domain is DSGVTQTPKHLITATGQRVTLRCSPRSGDLSVYWYQQSLDQGLQFLIQYYNGEERAKGNILERFSAQQFPDLHSELNLSSLELGDSALYFCASSTPTGVNYGYTFGSGTRLTVV.

The chain uses TRBV5-5 and TRBJ1-4; D unclear. Germline CDR1 reads SGHKS; CDR2 reads YYEKEE (reference sequence). Trimming removed 5 bases at V and 4 bases at J, with 15 bases between. The CDR3 covers 15 residues. For the CDR3, the DNA is TGTGCCAGCAGTCTTGATGAAAAGCTTAATGAAAAACTGTTTTTT. As protein: CASSLDEKLNEKLFF. Using reference TRBV5-5 and TRBJ1-4 for the parts outside the CDR3, the full variable domain is DAGVTQSPTHLIKTRGQQVTLRCSPISGHKSVSWYQQVLGQGPQFIFQYYEKEERGRGNFPDRFSARQFPNYSSELNVNALLLGDSALYLCASSLDEKLNEKLFFGSGTQLSVL.

The V gene is TRBV28, the J gene TRBJ1-2; 10 nucleotides agree with TRBD1. Germline V gene lookup returns CDR1 MDHEN and CDR2 SYDVKM. Losses at the gene ends were 2 bases for V and 5 bases for J; bases not matched to a gene: 2. This CDR3 is built from 14 residues. This CDR3 is CASSLDRGLYGYTF. CDR3 nucleotides: TGTGCCAGCAGTTTAGACAGGGGGCTATATGGCTACACCTTC.

This chain links TRBV5-6 with TRBJ2-1; a weak D match, TRBD2 (5 bases). The germline CDR1 and CDR2 sequences are SGHDT and YYEEEE. The CDR3 is 15 amino acids. V dropped 1 base and J dropped 2 bases, with 10 bases sitting between them. The chain's CDR3 is CASSLMDLPYNEQFF. In nucleotides, the CDR3 is TGTGCCAGCAGCTTGATGGACTTACCCTACAATGAGCAGTTCTTC.